These 4 T cell receptor beta chains originate from one sample sequenced in a study of control samples from healthy donors and cancer patients. Using immunoSEQ multiplex PCR, the repertoire was profiled, and TCRdb retains in-frame clones only, with some absent. The profile shows 150,000 to 200,000 clones, approximately 94% of them singletons. Input material: blood. The receptors originated from a woman aged 18 to 35 in good health.

A single count supports this clone. The chain carries TRBV9 and TRBJ2-7, with 10 nucleotides matching TRBD1. Trimming cost V 2 bases and J 2 bases; bases outside gene matches: 1. The CDR3 length is 14 residues. Germline-derived CDR1 and CDR2 are SGDLS and YYNGEE. CDR3 nucleotide sequence: TGTGCCAGCAGCGTGACAGGGGGCCCCTACGAGCAGTACTTC. Translating gives CASSVTGGPYEQYF. Drawing the rest from reference TRBV9 and TRBJ2-7, the complete variable domain is DSGVTQTPKHLITATGQRVTLRCSPRSGDLSVYWYQQSLDQGLQFLIQYYNGEERAKGNILERFSAQQFPDLHSELNLSSLELGDSALYFCASSVTGGPYEQYFGPGTRLTVT.

The chain carries TRBV28 and TRBJ1-4; 7 bases map to TRBD1. The CDR3 contains 14 residues. From germline, CDR1 is MDHEN and CDR2 SYDVKM. V dropped 8 bases and J dropped 8; count of bases not matched to a gene: 11. CDR3 loop: CASGRTGLWEKLFF. CDR3 in DNA: TGTGCCAGCGGGCGGACAGGACTTTGGGAAAAACTGTTTTTT.

The chain combines TRBV5-6 with TRBJ2-5, with D perhaps matching TRBD2 (6 bases). CDR1 and CDR2 (germline): SGHDT, YYEEEE. V lost 7 bases to trimming and J lost 5 bases, with 9 bases between them. This CDR3 is 11 amino acids long. CDR3 in amino acids: CASSRGETQYF. The CDR3 DNA follows: TGTGCCAGCTCCCGGGGGGAGACCCAGTACTTC.

CDR3 nucleotides: TGTGCCAGCAGCCCGCGGGGCAGAGGATCGAAAGATACGCAGTATTTT. Its translation is CASSPRGRGSKDTQYF. This chain connects TRBV7-9 to TRBJ2-3; D is perhaps TRBD2 (6 bases). The CDR3 spans 16 residues. Germline V gene data show CDR1 as SEHNR and CDR2 as FQNEAQ (reference sequence). Between the trimmed V and J ends, which lost 5 bases and 5 bases, there was a span of 20 bases.